This T cell receptor beta chain was profiled in a study of blood T cell repertoires in COVID-19. Looking at the study overall: COVID-19 samples from acute and convalescent phases originated in the United States, Italy and Spain. PBMCs, B-cell-depleted T cells, or T cells provided the cDNA or gDNA that made up the material.

Germline V gene sequence: CDR1 MNHEY, CDR2 SMNVEV (reference sequence). The length of the CDR3 is 15 residues. V lost 9 bases and J lost 2; bases outside the gene matches: 9. Original processing notes: Amplified reference gene primers provided the basis for estimating nucleated cell counts. The table came from immunoSEQ multiplex PCR; TCRdb's copy has only in-frame clones and leaves some out. That table furnishes V, J and clone size, whereas the DNA furnished D and trimming. This sample has roughly 220,000 clones, with more than 65% found just once. The chain employs TRBV27 and TRBJ2-2; 7 nucleotides align to TRBD2. Sequencing was performed on peripheral blood. The source is a young woman who had recovered from COVID-19. This CDR3 reads CASARAGLNTGELFF. The CDR3 nucleotides are TGTGCCAGTGCCAGAGCGGGGTTAAACACCGGGGAGCTGTTTTTT.